Each of the 5 T cell receptor beta chains below was sequenced from the same sample in a study of T cells in Graves' hyperthyroidism and ophthalmopathy. Amplified TCR beta CDR3 regions derived from RNA transcripts. Researchers ran a first-round RT-PCR on the TCR CDR3 using the HTBI primer set. TCRdb ran MiXCR on the multiplex PCR reads and lists one entry per CDR3 protein. Here the sample spans hundreds of thousands of distinct CDR3 sequences, roughly 14% being singletons. Sequenced sample: blood. Every receptor here comes from a woman between 40 and 50 years old with Graves' ophthalmopathy.

This clonotype came up many times. V and J are TRBV7-2 and TRBJ2-5; possible D gene TRBD2, 6 bases. Trimming shortened V by 5 bases and J by 4 bases, and 14 bases separated the two germline ends. CDR3 size: 14 residues. Germline V lookup: CDR1 SGHTA, CDR2 FQGNSA. The CDR3 DNA reads as TGTGCCAGCAGCCTTACGGGAGTGGGAGAGACCCAGTACTTC. The encoded protein is CASSLTGVGETQYF.

This clonotype was counted many times. This chain connects TRBV28 to TRBJ2-5, with D maybe TRBD1 (6 bases). The CDR3 contains 18 residues. V lost 2 bases and J 5 bases, leaving 24 bases between the germline ends. Germline V gives CDR1 MDHEN, CDR2 SYDVKM. The CDR3 region has the DNA TGTGCCAGCAGTTTAATGGGGCCTACAGGGCCCCTAAGGGAGACCCAGTACTTC. Its protein product is CASSLMGPTGPLRETQYF.

This clonotype was observed at least ten times. The CDR3, as DNA: TGTGCCAGCAGCTTAGTTAGGGACGGAGATCACGAGCAGTACTTC. It codes for CASSLVRDGDHEQYF. The V call is TRBV7-6, the J call TRBJ2-7; D is possibly TRBD1 or TRBD2 (5 bases each). Trimming removed 1 base at V and 5 bases at J, with 15 bases between. CDR3 size: 15 residues. CDR1 is SGHVS and CDR2 is FNYEAQ in the germline V gene.

The J gene is TRBJ2-5, the V gene TRBV20-1; D may be TRBD2 (7 bases). Germline CDR1 DFQATT, CDR2 SNEGSKA (reference sequence). The CDR3 covers 17 residues. Deletions cut 1 base from V and 3 bases from J, with 21 bases between. CDR3 amino acids: CSARVGGGDVLKETQYF. The CDR3 DNA reads TGCAGTGCTAGAGTAGGGGGGGGCGACGTCCTTAAAGAGACCCAGTACTTC.

This clonotype came up many times. In this CDR3 the conserved last residue, phenylalanine or tryptophan, is missing, so a read error is likely. The genes are TRBV25-1 and TRBJ1-2, with D maybe TRBD1 (5 bases). Germline assignment: CDR1 MGHDK and CDR2 SYGVNS. V was clipped by 4 bases and J by 1 base, with 16 bases between them. The CDR3 length is 16 residues. DNA of the CDR3: TGTGCCAGCAGTGTGGACATCCACCCATTTAACTATGGCTACACCTCC. Amino acid sequence: CASSVDIHPFNYGYTS.